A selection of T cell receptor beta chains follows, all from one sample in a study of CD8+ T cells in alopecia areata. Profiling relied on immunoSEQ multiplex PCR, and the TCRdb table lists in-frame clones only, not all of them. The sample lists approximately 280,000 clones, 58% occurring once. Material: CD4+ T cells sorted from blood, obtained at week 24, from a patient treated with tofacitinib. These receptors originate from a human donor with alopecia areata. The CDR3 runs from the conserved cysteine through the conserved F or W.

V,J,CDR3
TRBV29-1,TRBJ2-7,CSVGTTYEQYF
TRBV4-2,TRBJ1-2,CASSSRAGGNYGYTF
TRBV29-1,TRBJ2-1,CSVEGLPGTNNEQFF
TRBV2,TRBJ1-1,CASSEQTGVKDGNTEAFF
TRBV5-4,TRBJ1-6,CASSRGAEGGSPLHF
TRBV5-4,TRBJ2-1,CASSLARGLYNEQFF
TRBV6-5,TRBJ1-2,CASSYSGHLNYGYTF
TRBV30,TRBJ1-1,CAWSVRTVTEAFF
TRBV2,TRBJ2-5,CASSEAPPKDPQETQYF
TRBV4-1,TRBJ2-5,CASSRQASETQYF
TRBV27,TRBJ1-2,CASSRRDGYTF
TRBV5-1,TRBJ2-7,CASSLESSGAYEQYF
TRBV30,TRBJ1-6,CAWKVRGGSLNSPLHF
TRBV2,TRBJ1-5,CASRGDSNQPQHF
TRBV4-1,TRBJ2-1,CASSQGGARARYNEQFF
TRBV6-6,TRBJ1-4,CASSPRTGNEKLFF
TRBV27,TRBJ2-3,CASSAQRLSDTQYF
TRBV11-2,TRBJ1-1,CASSLGRVGTEAFF
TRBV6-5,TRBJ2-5,CASSYVTSGGETQYF
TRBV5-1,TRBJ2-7,CASSVGPRDRVDEQYF
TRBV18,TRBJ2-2,CASSRSQGRDTGELFF
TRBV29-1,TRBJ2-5,CSVDLTFDRGWKTQYF
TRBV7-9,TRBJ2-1,CASSLTGNEQFF
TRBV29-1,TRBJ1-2,CSVSRGQGYNYGYTF
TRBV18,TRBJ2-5,CASLHGGLEETQYF
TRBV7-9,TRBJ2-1,CASSPNSGGANEQFF
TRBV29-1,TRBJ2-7,CSGGQGPTYEQYF
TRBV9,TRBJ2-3,CASSGGAGTDTQYF
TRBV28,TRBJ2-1,CASTSWTGGNEQFF
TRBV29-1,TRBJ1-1,CSVEGRLNTEAFF